Included here is one T cell receptor (beta chain) sequence, with context. Antigen unknown. The data were taken from a study of shared clonotypes between healthy human individuals. Study-level findings and limits: The authors sampled blood alone, and tissue repertoires likely differ. When compared with the clonotypes that were shared by all four sorted-subset donors, the non-shared clonotypes turned out to have lower generation probabilities.

This CDR3 is 16 amino acids long. With V trimmed by 3 bases and J by 5 bases, 11 bases remained unmatched. CDR1 and CDR2 from the germline V gene are MDHEN and SYDVKM. For every subset, genomic DNA was evenly distributed across several immunoSEQ plates. As originally analysed: ImmunoSEQ only sent back junction sequences with no quality scores, so filtering was done differently. Profiling relied on immunoSEQ multiplex PCR, and the TCRdb table lists in-frame clones only, not all of them. V, J and clone size derive from that table, while D and trimming were established from the DNA sequence. Of about 640,000 clones detected, about two thirds appear once; the ten largest clones hold approximately 1.8%.

The TCR originated in a woman in her 30s in good health. This chain links TRBV28 with TRBJ1-2; TRBD1 matches at 8 bases. Sequencing used memory CD4+ T cells sorted from blood. Subset described: CD45RA-negative fraction. The CDR3 nucleotides are TGTGCCAGCAGTTTGGGGGGGACAGGACTTATGTATGGCTACACCTTC. It specifies CASSLGGTGLMYGYTF.